This TCR beta chain was documented in a study of blood T cell repertoires in COVID-19. For the study at large: The samples span acute and convalescent COVID-19 from the United States, Italy and Spain. PBMCs, B-cell-depleted T cells, or T cells were the source of the cDNA or gDNA that made up the material.

The CDR3 sequence is 15 residues long. Germline trimming cut 5 bases from V and 4 bases from J; bases unmatched to any gene: 7. Germline CDR1 reads SEHNR; CDR2 reads FQNEAQ (reference sequence). In the study's own analysis: Reference gene primer amplification in the assay estimated nucleated cell counts. Here immunoSEQ multiplex PCR was the method, and the copy in TCRdb shows in-frame clones only, minus some. That table gives V, J and clone size, and the DNA gave D and trimming. The table records some 150,000 clones, around 80% of them present only once. This clonotype was sampled from a woman in her forties or fifties with acute or convalescent COVID-19. The specimen was peripheral blood. V usage is TRBV7-9 and J usage is TRBJ1-5; TRBD1 agrees at 8 bases. CDR3 sequence: CASSRGTGSNQPQHF. The CDR3 coding sequence is TGTGCCAGCAGCCGCGGGACAGGATCGAATCAGCCCCAGCATTTT.